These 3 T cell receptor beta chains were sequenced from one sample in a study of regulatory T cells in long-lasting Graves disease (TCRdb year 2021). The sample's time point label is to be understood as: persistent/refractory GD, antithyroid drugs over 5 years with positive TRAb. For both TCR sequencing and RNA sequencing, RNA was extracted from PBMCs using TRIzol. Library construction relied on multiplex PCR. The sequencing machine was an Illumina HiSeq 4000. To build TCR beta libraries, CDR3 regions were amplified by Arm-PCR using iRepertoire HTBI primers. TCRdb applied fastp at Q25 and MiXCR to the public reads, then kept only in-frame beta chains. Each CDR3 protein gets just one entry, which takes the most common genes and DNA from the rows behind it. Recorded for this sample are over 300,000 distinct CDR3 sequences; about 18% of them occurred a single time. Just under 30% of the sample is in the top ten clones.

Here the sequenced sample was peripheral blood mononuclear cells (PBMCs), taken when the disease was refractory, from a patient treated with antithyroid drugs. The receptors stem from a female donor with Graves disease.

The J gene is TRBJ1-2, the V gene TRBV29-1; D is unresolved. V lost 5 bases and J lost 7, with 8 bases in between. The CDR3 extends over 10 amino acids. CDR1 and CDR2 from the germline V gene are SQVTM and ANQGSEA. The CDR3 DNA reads TGCAGCGTTTTCGGCTCTGGCTACACCTTC. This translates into CSVFGSGYTF.

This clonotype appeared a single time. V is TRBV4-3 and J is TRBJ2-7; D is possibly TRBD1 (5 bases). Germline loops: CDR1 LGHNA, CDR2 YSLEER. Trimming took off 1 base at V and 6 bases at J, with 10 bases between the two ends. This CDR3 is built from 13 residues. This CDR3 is CASSQGAGFEQYF. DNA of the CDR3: TGCGCCAGCAGCCAAGGCGCAGGGTTCGAGCAGTACTTC.

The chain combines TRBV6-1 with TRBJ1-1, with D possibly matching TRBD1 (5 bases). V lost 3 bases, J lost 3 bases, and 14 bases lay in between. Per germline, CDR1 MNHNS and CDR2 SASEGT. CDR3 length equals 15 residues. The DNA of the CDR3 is TGTGCCAGCAGTGACAAACAGGATTGGGACACTGAAGCTTTCTTT. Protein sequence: CASSDKQDWDTEAFF.